This TCR beta chain was documented in a study of T cells in Graves' hyperthyroidism and ophthalmopathy. Overall study results and limits: Blood also contained most expanded thyroid clonotypes above 0.001.

If no ophthalmopathy progression occurred within 18 months, Graves' hyperthyroidism was stable. This CDR3 has 16 amino acids. V gave up 4 bases and J gave up 4 bases; unmatched junction bases: 9. Germline CDR1 is GTSNPN and CDR2 is SVGIG (reference sequence). This clonotype was observed a handful of times. Its cognate antigen is unknown. Template material for amplifying TCR beta CDR3 regions consisted of RNA transcripts. The TCR CDR3 was amplified in a first-round RT-PCR using the HTBI primer set. TCRdb analysed the multiplex PCR reads with MiXCR anew, one entry per CDR3 protein. Among fewer than 650,000 distinct CDR3 sequences, less than 15% were seen once, and the ten largest hold 14%.

Sequenced sample: blood. The chain is built from TRBV30 and TRBJ2-1, with 11 bases lining up with TRBD2. The clonotype was recovered from a woman between 40 and 55 years old with Graves' hyperthyroidism. CDR3 loop: CAWNAGTSGLYNEQFF. CDR3 bases: TGTGCCTGGAACGCCGGGACTAGCGGATTGTACAATGAGCAGTTCTTC. Looking up the rest from reference TRBV30 and TRBJ2-1 gives the full variable domain: SQTIHQWPATLVQPVGSPLSLECTVEGTSNPNLYWYRQAAGRGLQLLFYSVGIGQISSEVPQNLSASRPQDRQFILSSKKLLLSDSGFYLCAWNAGTSGLYNEQFFGPGTRLTVL.